The T cell receptor (beta chain) described here comes from a study of glioma-infiltrating T cells. Study findings and constraints: Above-expected tissue-blood divergence occurred in all gliomas, most in low-grade ones. Tissue and blood shared very few CDR3 sequences.

Remarks on this clonotype: The antigen is unknown.

The length of the CDR3 is 16 residues. The junction had 5 bases not matched to a gene; V was cut back by 4 bases and J by 3 bases. CDR1 and CDR2 from the germline V gene are MNHEY and SVGEGT. Amplification of TCR alpha and beta CDR3 regions from RNA used iRepertoire nested multiplex PCR. One-step reverse transcription and amplification started from about 100-400 ng of tissue mRNA or PBMC total RNA. TCRdb fed the multiplex PCR reads into MiXCR, producing one record per CDR3 protein. The sample yields fewer than 250,000 distinct CDR3 sequences, approximately 30% seen once. The chain combines TRBV6-2 or TRBV6-3 with TRBJ2-3, with 12 nucleotides matching TRBD2. The specimen was glioma tissue, nonneoplastic brain tissue, or PBMCs (not recorded which). The source of this sequence is a human donor with low-grade glioma or glioblastoma, undergoing nonglioma brain surgery, or in good health (not recorded which). CDR3 in amino acids: CASSWPGLAGTDTQYF. The DNA of the CDR3 is TGTGCCAGCAGTTGGCCCGGACTAGCGGGGACAGATACGCAGTATTTT.